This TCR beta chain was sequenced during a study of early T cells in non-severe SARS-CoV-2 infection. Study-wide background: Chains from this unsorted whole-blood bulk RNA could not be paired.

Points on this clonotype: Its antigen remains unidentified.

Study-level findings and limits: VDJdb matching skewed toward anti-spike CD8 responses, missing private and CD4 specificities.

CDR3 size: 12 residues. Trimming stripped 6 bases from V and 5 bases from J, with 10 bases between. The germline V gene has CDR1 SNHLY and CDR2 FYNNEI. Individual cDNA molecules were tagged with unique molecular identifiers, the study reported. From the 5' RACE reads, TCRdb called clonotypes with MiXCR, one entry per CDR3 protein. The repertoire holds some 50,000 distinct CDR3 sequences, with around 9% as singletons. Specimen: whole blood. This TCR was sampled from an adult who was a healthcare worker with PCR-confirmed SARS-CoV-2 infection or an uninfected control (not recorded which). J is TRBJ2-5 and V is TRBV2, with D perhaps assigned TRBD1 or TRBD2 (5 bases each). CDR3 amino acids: CASSTGLETQYF. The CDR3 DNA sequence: TGTGCCAGCAGCACGGGGCTGGAGACCCAGTACTTC.